This TCR beta chain came from a study of control samples from healthy donors and cancer patients. Germline assignment: CDR1 KGHSH and CDR2 LQKENI. V was trimmed by 3 bases and J by 3 bases, leaving 12 bases between them. The CDR3 contains 14 residues. Profiled with immunoSEQ multiplex PCR; TCRdb holds only in-frame clones, not every one. The sample lists fewer than 200,000 clones, approximately 90% occurring once. Concerning this clone: The identical CDR3 is also encoded by other nucleotide sequences in the sample.

The chain is built from TRBV18 and TRBJ2-7; D could derive from TRBD1 or TRBD2 (5 bases each). Material for sequencing was blood. The receptor was derived from a man in his thirties or forties in good health. The CDR3 region is CASSPGTGSYEQYF. The CDR3 DNA reads as TGTGCCAGCTCACCCGGGACGGGTAGCTACGAGCAGTACTTC. The full variable domain, rest sourced from reference TRBV18 and TRBJ2-7, is NAGVMQNPRHLVRRRGQEARLRCSPMKGHSHVYWYRQLPEEGLKFMVYLQKENIIDESGMPKERFSAEFPKEGPSILRIQQVVRGDSAAYFCASSPGTGSYEQYFGPGTRLTVT.